Below, 9 T cell receptor beta chains from the same sample are listed, as sequenced in a study of blood T cell repertoires in COVID-19. Here immunoSEQ multiplex PCR was the method, and the copy in TCRdb shows in-frame clones only, minus some. The top ten hold 1.5% to 2% of the sample, which has 250,000 to 400,000 clones, about 91% seen once. Source material: peripheral blood. The receptors originated from a woman in her twenties or thirties with COVID-19, enrolled during active disease.

This chain links TRBV2 with TRBJ2-7; possible D gene TRBD1, 5 bases. Germline lookup yields CDR1 SNHLY and CDR2 FYNNEI. V lost 5 bases and J lost 3, with 11 bases in between. The CDR3 is 13 amino acids. The CDR3 is CASSRRVHYEQYF. The DNA of the CDR3 is TGTGCCAGCAGTCGCAGGGTACACTACGAGCAGTACTTC. The full variable domain, completed using reference TRBV2 and TRBJ2-7, is EPEVTQTPSHQVTQMGQEVILRCVPISNHLYFYWYRQILGQKVEFLVSFYNNEISEKSEIFDDQFSVERPDGSNFTLKIRSTKLEDSAMYFCASSRRVHYEQYFGPGTRLTVT.

Concerning this clone itself: The same CDR3 also results from other DNA sequences found in this sample. This chain connects TRBV5-4 to TRBJ1-2, with 7 bases matching TRBD1. Per the germline V gene, CDR1 is SGHNT and CDR2 is YYREEE (reference sequence). J gave up 4 bases and V 4 bases, and 4 bases lay outside the gene matches. The length of the CDR3 is 13 residues. DNA of the CDR3: TGTGCCAGCAGCCTAGACAGGGCCTATGGCTACACCTTC. Protein sequence: CASSLDRAYGYTF.

The V and J genes are TRBV4-1 and TRBJ1-3; weak D call: TRBD1 (5 bases). The CDR3 contains 18 residues. With 5 bases removed from V and 0 bases from J, the gap between germline ends came to 20 bases. The germline gives CDR1 MGHRA, CDR2 YSYEKL. CDR3 bases: TGCGCCAGCAGCAATGATCCGGCAACAGGTTTCTCTGGAAACACCATATATTTT. Protein product: CASSNDPATGFSGNTIYF.

The rearrangement uses TRBV9 and TRBJ1-4; 11 bases fit TRBD1. There are 17 residues in the CDR3. Unmatched junction bases numbered 10, after V lost 4 bases and J lost 5 bases. CDR1 is SGDLS and CDR2 is YYNGEE in the germline V gene. The CDR3 DNA reads TGTGCCAGCAGCCCGACGGGACAGGGGGTCCGGAATGAAAAACTGTTTTTT. This gives the protein CASSPTGQGVRNEKLFF.

The chain joins TRBV5-1 to TRBJ2-7; 8 positions agree with TRBD2. J gave up 4 bases and V 0 bases, and 6 bases lay outside the gene matches. Germline loops: CDR1 SGHRS, CDR2 YFSETQ. The CDR3 covers 15 residues. CDR3 DNA sequence: TGCGCCAGCAGCTTGGAGGCGGGGGGTTCTTACGAGCAGTACTTC. Translating it yields CASSLEAGGSYEQYF.

This sequence joins TRBV28 and TRBJ2-1; TRBD1 aligns across 7 bases. Trimming at V came to 6 bases and at J to 6 bases, leaving 11 bases not matched to a gene. Germline CDR1 reads MDHEN; CDR2 reads SYDVKM. The CDR3 covers 15 residues. CDR3: CASSEQGPPSNEQFF. The DNA of the CDR3 is TGTGCCAGCAGCGAACAGGGGCCGCCGAGCAATGAGCAGTTCTTC.

The chain carries TRBV2 and TRBJ2-1, with a possible D match to TRBD2 (7 bases). The CDR3 sequence is 17 residues long. In germline, CDR1 is SNHLY, CDR2 FYNNEI. The V end was cut by 2 bases, the J end by 3 bases, with 17 bases between. This chain's CDR3 is CASSERSGGPLYNEQFF. The CDR3 DNA reads as TGTGCCAGCAGTGAACGATCCGGGGGGCCCCTCTACAATGAGCAGTTCTTC.

This sequence joins TRBV11-2 and TRBJ2-1, with 10 bases matching TRBD1. Germline trimming cut 0 bases from V and 6 bases from J; bases unmatched to any gene: 2. The germline V gene has CDR1 SGHAT and CDR2 FQNNGV. The CDR3 is 15 amino acids. Written as DNA, the CDR3 is TGTGCCAGCAGCTTAGAAGGGACAGGGGTCAATGAGCAGTTCTTC. Its translation: CASSLEGTGVNEQFF. Drawing the rest from reference TRBV11-2 and TRBJ2-1, the complete variable domain is EAGVAQSPRYKIIEKRQSVAFWCNPISGHATLYWYQQILGQGPKLLIQFQNNGVVDDSQLPKDRFSAERLKGVDSTLKIQPAKLEDSAVYLCASSLEGTGVNEQFFGPGTRLTVL.

The chain has TRBV7-2 and TRBJ1-2; 8 bases line up with TRBD1. V shed 6 bases, J shed 4 bases, and the junction held 13 bases outside the gene matches. The germline V gene has CDR1 SGHTA and CDR2 FQGNSA. This CDR3 region has 16 residues. The DNA for the CDR3 is TGTGCCAGCAGGCCTCAACAGGGGGTCATTGGCTATGGCTACACCTTC. This codes for CASRPQQGVIGYGYTF.